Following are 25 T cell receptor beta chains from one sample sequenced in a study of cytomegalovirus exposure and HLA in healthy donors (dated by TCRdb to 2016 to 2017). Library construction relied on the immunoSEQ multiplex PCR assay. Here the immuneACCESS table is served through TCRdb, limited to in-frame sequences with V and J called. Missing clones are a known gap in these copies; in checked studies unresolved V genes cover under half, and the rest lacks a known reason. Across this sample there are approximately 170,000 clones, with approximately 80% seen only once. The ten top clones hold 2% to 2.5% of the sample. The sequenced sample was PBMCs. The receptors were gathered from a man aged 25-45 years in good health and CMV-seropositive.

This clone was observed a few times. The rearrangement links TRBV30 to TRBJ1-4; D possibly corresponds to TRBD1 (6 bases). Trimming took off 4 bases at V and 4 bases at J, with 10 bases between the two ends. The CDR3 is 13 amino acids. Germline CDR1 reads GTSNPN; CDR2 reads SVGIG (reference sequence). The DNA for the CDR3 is TGTGCCTGGATTGGACAGTATAATGAAAAACTGTTTTTT. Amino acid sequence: CAWIGQYNEKLFF.

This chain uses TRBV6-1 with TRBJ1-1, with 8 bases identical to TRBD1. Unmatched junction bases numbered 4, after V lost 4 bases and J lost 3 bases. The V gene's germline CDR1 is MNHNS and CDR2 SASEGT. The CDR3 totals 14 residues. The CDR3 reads CASSVTGVDTEAFF. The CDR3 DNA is TGTGCCAGCAGTGTGACAGGGGTGGACACTGAAGCTTTCTTT.

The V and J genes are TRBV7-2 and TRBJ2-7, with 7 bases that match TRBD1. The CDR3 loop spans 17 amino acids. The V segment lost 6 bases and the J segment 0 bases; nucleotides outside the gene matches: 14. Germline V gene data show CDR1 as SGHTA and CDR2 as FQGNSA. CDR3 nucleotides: TGTGCCAGCAGTCCCCATCTACCGGGACAGAGCTCCTACGAGCAGTACTTC. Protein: CASSPHLPGQSSYEQYF.

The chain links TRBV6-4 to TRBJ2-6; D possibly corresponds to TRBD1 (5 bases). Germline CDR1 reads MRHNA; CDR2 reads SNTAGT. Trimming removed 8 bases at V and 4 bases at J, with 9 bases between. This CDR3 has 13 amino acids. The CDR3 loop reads CASGAAGANVLTF. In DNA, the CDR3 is TGTGCCAGCGGGGCGGCCGGGGCCAACGTCCTGACTTTC.

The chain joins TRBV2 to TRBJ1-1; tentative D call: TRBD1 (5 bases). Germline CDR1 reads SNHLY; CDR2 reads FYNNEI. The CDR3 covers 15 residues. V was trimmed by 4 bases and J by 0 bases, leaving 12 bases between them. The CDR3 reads CASSGGGTMNTEAFF. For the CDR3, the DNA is TGTGCCAGCAGTGGGGGCGGAACGATGAACACTGAAGCTTTCTTT.

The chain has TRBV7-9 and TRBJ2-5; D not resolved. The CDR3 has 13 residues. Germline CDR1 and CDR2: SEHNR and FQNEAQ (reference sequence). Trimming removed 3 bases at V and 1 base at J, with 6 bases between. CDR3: CASSFSGQETQYF. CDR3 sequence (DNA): TGTGCCAGCAGCTTTTCAGGCCAAGAGACCCAGTACTTC.

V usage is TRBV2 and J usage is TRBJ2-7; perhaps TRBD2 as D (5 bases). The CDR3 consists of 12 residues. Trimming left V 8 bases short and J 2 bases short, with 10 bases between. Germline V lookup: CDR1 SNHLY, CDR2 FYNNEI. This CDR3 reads CASADLPYEQYF. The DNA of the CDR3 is TGTGCCAGCGCGGACTTACCCTACGAGCAGTACTTC.

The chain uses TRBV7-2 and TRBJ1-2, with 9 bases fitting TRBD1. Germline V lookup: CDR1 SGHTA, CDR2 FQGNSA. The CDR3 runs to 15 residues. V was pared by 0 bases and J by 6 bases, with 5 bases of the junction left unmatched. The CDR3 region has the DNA TGTGCCAGCAGCTTAGCTAGGACAGGGGAGGATGGCTACACCTTC. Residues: CASSLARTGEDGYTF.

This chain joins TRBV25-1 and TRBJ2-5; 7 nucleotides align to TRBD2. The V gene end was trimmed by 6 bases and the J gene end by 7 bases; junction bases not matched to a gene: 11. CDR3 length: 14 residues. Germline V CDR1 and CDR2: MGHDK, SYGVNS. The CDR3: CASRGGLESGTQYF. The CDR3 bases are TGTGCCAGCAGGGGAGGACTAGAATCGGGGACCCAGTACTTC.

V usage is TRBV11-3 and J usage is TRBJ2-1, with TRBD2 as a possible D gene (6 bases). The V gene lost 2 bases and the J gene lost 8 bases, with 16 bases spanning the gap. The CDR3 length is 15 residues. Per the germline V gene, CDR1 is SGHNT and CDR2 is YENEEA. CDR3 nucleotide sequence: TGTGCCAGCAGCTTATTCCGGGCCCGCGGGGATGAGCAGTTCTTC. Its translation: CASSLFRARGDEQFF.

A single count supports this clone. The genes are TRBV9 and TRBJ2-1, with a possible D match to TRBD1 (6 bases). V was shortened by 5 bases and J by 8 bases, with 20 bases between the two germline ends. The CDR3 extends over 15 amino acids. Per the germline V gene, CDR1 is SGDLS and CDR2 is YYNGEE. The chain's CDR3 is CASSGGHSSLDEQFF. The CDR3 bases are TGTGCCAGCAGTGGGGGACACAGTAGTTTGGATGAGCAGTTCTTC.

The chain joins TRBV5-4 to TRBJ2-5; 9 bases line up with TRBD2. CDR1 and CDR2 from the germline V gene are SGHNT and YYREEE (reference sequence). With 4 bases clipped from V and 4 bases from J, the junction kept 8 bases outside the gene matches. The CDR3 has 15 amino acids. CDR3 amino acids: CASSPEDSGGETQYF. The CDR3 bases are TGTGCCAGCAGCCCGGAGGATAGCGGGGGAGAGACCCAGTACTTC.

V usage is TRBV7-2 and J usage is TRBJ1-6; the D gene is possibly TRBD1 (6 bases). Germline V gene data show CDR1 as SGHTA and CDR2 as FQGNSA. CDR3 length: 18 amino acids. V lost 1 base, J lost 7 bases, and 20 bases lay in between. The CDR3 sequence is CASSLGPVGGAGNSPLHF. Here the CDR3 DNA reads TGTGCCAGCAGCTTAGGGCCGGTAGGGGGGGCGGGGAATTCACCCCTCCACTTT.

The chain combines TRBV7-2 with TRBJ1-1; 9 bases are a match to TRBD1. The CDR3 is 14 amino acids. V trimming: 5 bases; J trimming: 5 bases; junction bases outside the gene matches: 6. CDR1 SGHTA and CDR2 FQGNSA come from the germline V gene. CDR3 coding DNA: TGTGCCAGCAGCCAGCGGACAGGGGAAACTGAAGCTTTCTTT. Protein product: CASSQRTGETEAFF. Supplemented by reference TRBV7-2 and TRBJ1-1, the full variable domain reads GAGVSQSPSNKVTEKGKDVELRCDPISGHTALYWYRQSLGQGLEFLIYFQGNSAPDKSGLPSDRFSAERTGGSVSTLTIQRTQQEDSAVYLCASSQRTGETEAFFGQGTRLTVV.

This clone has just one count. In DNA form, the CDR3 reads TGTGCCAGCAGCGCCTCACGGGGGGCCTACAATGAGCAGTTCTTC. Translation: CASSASRGAYNEQFF. The chain combines TRBV7-8 with TRBJ2-1, with 7 bases fitting TRBD2. From germline, CDR1 is SGHVS and CDR2 FQNEAQ. This CDR3 comprises 15 residues. V gave up 5 bases and J gave up 2 bases; unmatched junction bases: 6. The full variable domain, in which reference TRBV7-8 and TRBJ2-1 provide the parts outside the CDR3, is GAGVSQSPRYKVAKRGQDVALRCDPISGHVSLFWYQQALGQGPEFLTYFQNEAQLDKSGLPSDRFFAERPEGSVSTLKIQRTQQEDSAVYLCASSASRGAYNEQFFGPGTRLTVL.

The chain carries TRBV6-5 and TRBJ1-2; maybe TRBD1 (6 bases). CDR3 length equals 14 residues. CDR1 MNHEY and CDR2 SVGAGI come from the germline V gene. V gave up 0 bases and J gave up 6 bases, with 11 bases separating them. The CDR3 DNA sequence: TGTGCCAGCAGTTACTCTGTGCAGGGGAATGGCTACACCTTC. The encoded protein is CASSYSVQGNGYTF.

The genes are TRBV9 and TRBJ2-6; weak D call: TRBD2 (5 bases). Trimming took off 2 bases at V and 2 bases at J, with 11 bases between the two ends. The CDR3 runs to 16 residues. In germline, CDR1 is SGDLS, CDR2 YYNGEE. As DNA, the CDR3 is TGTGCCAGCAGCGTTCCGAGGGCAACTGGGGCCAACGTCCTGACTTTC. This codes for CASSVPRATGANVLTF.

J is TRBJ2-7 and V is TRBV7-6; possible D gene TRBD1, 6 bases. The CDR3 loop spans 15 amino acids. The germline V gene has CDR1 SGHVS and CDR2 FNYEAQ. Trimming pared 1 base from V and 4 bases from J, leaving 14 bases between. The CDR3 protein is CASSLEGHTFYEQYF. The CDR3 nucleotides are TGTGCCAGCAGCTTAGAGGGACACACCTTTTACGAGCAGTACTTC.

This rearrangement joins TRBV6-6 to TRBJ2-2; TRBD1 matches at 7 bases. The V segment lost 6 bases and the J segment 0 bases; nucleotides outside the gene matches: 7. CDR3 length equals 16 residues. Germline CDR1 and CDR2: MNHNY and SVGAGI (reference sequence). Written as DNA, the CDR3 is TGTGCCAGCAGGCGGGTGCAGGGGGCGAACACCGGGGAGCTGTTTTTT. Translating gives CASRRVQGANTGELFF.

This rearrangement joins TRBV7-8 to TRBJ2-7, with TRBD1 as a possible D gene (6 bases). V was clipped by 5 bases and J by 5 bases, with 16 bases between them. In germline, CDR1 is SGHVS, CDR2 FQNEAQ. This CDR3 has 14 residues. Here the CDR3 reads CASSKRWQGNEQYF. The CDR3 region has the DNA TGTGCCAGCAGCAAAAGGTGGCAGGGGAACGAGCAGTACTTC.

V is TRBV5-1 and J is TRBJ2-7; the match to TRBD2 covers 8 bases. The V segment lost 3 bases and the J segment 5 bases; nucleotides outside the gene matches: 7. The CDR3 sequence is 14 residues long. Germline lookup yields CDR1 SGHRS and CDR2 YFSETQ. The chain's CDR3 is CASSSRTSSHEQYF. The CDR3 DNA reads TGCGCCAGCAGCTCCCGGACTAGCAGCCACGAGCAGTACTTC.

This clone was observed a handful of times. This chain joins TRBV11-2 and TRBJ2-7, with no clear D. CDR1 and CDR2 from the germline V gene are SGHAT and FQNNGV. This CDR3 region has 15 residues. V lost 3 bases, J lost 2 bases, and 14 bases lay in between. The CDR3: CASSFGPLSTYEQYF. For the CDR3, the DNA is TGTGCCAGCAGCTTCGGTCCCCTGTCGACCTACGAGCAGTACTTC.

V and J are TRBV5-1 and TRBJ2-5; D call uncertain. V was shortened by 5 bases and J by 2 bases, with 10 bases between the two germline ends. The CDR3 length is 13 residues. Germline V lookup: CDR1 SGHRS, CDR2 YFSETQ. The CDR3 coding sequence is TGCGCCAGCAGACCTGGTCGGCAAGAGACCCAGTACTTC. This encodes CASRPGRQETQYF.

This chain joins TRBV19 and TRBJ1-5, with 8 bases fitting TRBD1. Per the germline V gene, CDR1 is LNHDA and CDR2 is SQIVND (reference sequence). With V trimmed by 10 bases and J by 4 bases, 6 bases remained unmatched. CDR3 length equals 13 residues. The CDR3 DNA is TGTGCCACCAAGGACAGGGAAAATCAGCCCCAGCATTTT. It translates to CATKDRENQPQHF. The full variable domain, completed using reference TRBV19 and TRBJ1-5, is DGGITQSPKYLFRKEGQNVTLSCEQNLNHDAMYWYRQDPGQGLRLIYYSQIVNDFQKGDIAEGYSVSREKKESFPLTVTSAQKNPTAFYLCATKDRENQPQHFGDGTRLSIL.

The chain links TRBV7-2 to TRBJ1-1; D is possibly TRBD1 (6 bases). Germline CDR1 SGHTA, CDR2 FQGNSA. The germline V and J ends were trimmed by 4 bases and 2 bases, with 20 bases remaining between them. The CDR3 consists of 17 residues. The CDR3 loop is CASSWTEGWAANTEAFF. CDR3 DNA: TGTGCCAGCAGCTGGACAGAAGGGTGGGCAGCAAACACTGAAGCTTTCTTT.